The 32 T cell receptor beta chains below come from one sample, sequenced in a study of T cell responses to AZD1222 COVID-19 vaccine. Produced via immunoSEQ multiplex PCR; TCRdb's table is partial and in-frame only. The sample records more than 150,000 clones, 94% being singletons. Sequencing used peripheral blood, obtained 28 days after the second AZD1222 dose. These TCRs come from an adult who received the AZD1222 COVID-19 vaccine.

The chain carries TRBV11-3 and TRBJ1-1; perhaps TRBD1 as D (5 bases). The CDR3 is 14 amino acids. Germline-derived CDR1 and CDR2 are SGHNT and YENEEA. The V end lost 0 bases, the J end lost 11 bases, and 16 bases lay between the germline ends. The CDR3 loop reads CASSLEGTRVSAFF. The DNA of the CDR3 is TGTGCCAGCAGCTTAGAAGGCACCAGGGTCTCTGCTTTCTTT.

The CDR3 bases are TGTGCCAGCAGCCTAAAGGCACAGCCCCAGCATTTT. It specifies CASSLKAQPQHF. V is TRBV7-2 and J is TRBJ1-5; D is uncertain. CDR1 and CDR2 from the germline V gene are SGHTA and FQGNSA. Deletions cut 5 bases from V and 7 bases from J, with 9 bases between. This CDR3 has 12 amino acids.

The chain recombines TRBV11-3 with TRBJ1-1; D may be TRBD1 (6 bases). V was trimmed by 5 bases and J by 4 bases, leaving 14 bases between them. The CDR3 extends over 14 amino acids. Germline lookup yields CDR1 SGHNT and CDR2 YENEEA. The CDR3 DNA follows: TGTGCCAGCAGCCTAACCGGGACAACCACTGAAGCTTTCTTT. The encoded protein is CASSLTGTTTEAFF. The whole variable domain, remainder taken from reference TRBV11-3 and TRBJ1-1, is EAGVVQSPRYKIIEKKQPVAFWCNPISGHNTLYWYLQNLGQGPELLIRYENEEAVDDSQLPKDRFSAERLKGVDSTLKIQPAELGDSAVYLCASSLTGTTTEAFFGQGTRLTVV.

The chain uses TRBV2 and TRBJ1-1; D perhaps matches TRBD1 (5 bases). Per the germline V gene, CDR1 is SNHLY and CDR2 is FYNNEI. V dropped 11 bases and J dropped 2 bases, with 21 bases sitting between them. The CDR3 runs to 15 residues. For the CDR3, the DNA is TGTGCCGGGACTACCGGTAGGAGGGGAAACACTGAAGCTTTCTTT. Translated: CAGTTGRRGNTEAFF.

CDR3 DNA sequence: TGTGCCAGCAGCCGGGGTGCGGGGGGAAACACCGGGGAGCTGTTTTTT. Translating it yields CASSRGAGGNTGELFF. The rearrangement uses TRBV7-8 and TRBJ2-2; 8 nucleotides align to TRBD2. V shed 5 bases and J 2 bases; nucleotides not matched to a gene: 7. The germline CDR1 and CDR2 sequences are SGHVS and FQNEAQ. The CDR3 runs 16 residues. Variable domain in full (rest from reference TRBV7-8 and TRBJ2-2): GAGVSQSPRYKVAKRGQDVALRCDPISGHVSLFWYQQALGQGPEFLTYFQNEAQLDKSGLPSDRFFAERPEGSVSTLKIQRTQQEDSAVYLCASSRGAGGNTGELFFGEGSRLTVL.

The J gene is TRBJ2-1, the V gene TRBV6-4; 7 bases are a match to TRBD2. V lost 0 bases and J lost 8; bases outside the gene matches: 7. The CDR3 contains 15 residues. Germline CDR1 MRHNA, CDR2 SNTAGT. This CDR3 reads CASSDSAGAEYEQFF. The CDR3 nucleotides read TGTGCCAGCAGTGACTCGGCGGGAGCAGAGTATGAGCAGTTCTTC.

This rearrangement joins TRBV6-5 to TRBJ2-5, with TRBD2 matching 11 bases. Trimming took 6 bases from V and 0 from J; bases not matched to a gene: 3. Germline V CDR1 and CDR2: MNHEY, SVGAGI. This CDR3 comprises 15 residues. The CDR3: CASRALAGDQETQYF. The CDR3 region has the DNA TGTGCCAGCAGGGCACTAGCGGGGGACCAAGAGACCCAGTACTTC.

This rearrangement joins TRBV7-9 to TRBJ2-5, with 8 positions matching TRBD1. Germline loops: CDR1 SEHNR, CDR2 FQNEAQ (reference sequence). The CDR3 is made up of 14 amino acids. V lost 4 bases to trimming and J lost 5 bases; unmatched junction nucleotides: 6. The CDR3 spells CASSSQGAGETQYF. CDR3 bases: TGTGCCAGCAGCTCCCAGGGGGCAGGGGAGACCCAGTACTTC.

This clone was found once. The chain links TRBV7-3 to TRBJ2-1; perhaps TRBD2 as D (5 bases). The CDR3 loop spans 15 amino acids. The ends were cut back, 5 bases at V and 0 bases at J, with 11 bases in the middle. Germline V gene lookup returns CDR1 SGHTA and CDR2 FQGTGA. The CDR3 is CASSLAFSSYNEQFF. The CDR3 DNA is TGTGCCAGCAGCCTAGCCTTTAGCTCCTACAATGAGCAGTTCTTC.

The CDR3 region has the DNA TGTGCCAGCTCACCACCGAGTGTCGCAGGGGGCAACGAGCAGTACTTC. Its translation: CASSPPSVAGGNEQYF. V is TRBV18 and J is TRBJ2-7, with 8 bases aligning to TRBD1. Germline V gives CDR1 KGHSH, CDR2 LQKENI. The V segment lost 0 bases and the J segment 5 bases; nucleotides outside the gene matches: 9. The CDR3 sequence is 16 residues long.

V is TRBV5-1 and J is TRBJ2-7; 9 bases are a match to TRBD1. This CDR3 is built from 15 residues. V shed 0 bases and J 5 bases; nucleotides not matched to a gene: 6. Per the germline V gene, CDR1 is SGHRS and CDR2 is YFSETQ. CDR3 sequence reads: CASSLDGTGSDEQYF. CDR3 DNA: TGCGCCAGCAGCTTGGACGGGACAGGGTCCGACGAGCAGTACTTC.

This clone was observed a handful of times. V gene TRBV2 combines with J gene TRBJ1-2, with 7 bases lining up with TRBD1. The CDR3 runs to 14 residues. Germline CDR1 SNHLY, CDR2 FYNNEI. V trimming: 6 bases; J trimming: 3 bases; junction bases outside the gene matches: 7. The CDR3: CASRPNRGDYGYTF. The CDR3 DNA reads TGTGCCAGCAGGCCCAACAGGGGAGACTATGGCTACACCTTC.

This rearrangement joins TRBV19 to TRBJ2-1; TRBD2 aligns across 14 bases. The CDR3 is made up of 14 amino acids. Germline CDR1 and CDR2: LNHDA and SQIVND (reference sequence). V shed 8 bases and J 13 bases; nucleotides not matched to a gene: 10. The DNA for the CDR3 is TGTGCCAGTGCCGGGACTAGCGGGAGTGTTCCCCAGTTCTTC. It yields the protein CASAGTSGSVPQFF. The entire variable domain, with the rest obtained from reference TRBV19 and TRBJ2-1, is as follows: DGGITQSPKYLFRKEGQNVTLSCEQNLNHDAMYWYRQDPGQGLRLIYYSQIVNDFQKGDIAEGYSVSREKKESFPLTVTSAQKNPTAFYLCASAGTSGSVPQFFGPGTRLTVL.

This sequence joins TRBV7-9 and TRBJ2-7; D not resolved. Germline CDR1 SEHNR, CDR2 FQNEAQ (reference sequence). V lost 5 bases and J lost 0, with 5 bases in between. The CDR3 totals 12 residues. The CDR3 is CASSAISYEQYF. The CDR3 DNA sequence: TGTGCCAGCAGCGCCATCTCCTACGAGCAGTACTTC.

This rearrangement joins TRBV11-3 to TRBJ2-7, with D possibly being TRBD2 (6 bases). Trimming stripped 4 bases from V and 2 bases from J, with 15 bases between. Per the germline V gene, CDR1 is SGHNT and CDR2 is YENEEA. The CDR3 runs to 15 residues. This CDR3 reads CASSWTTGHTYEQYF. The CDR3 DNA is TGTGCCAGCAGCTGGACTACGGGCCATACCTACGAGCAGTACTTC. The full variable domain, completed using reference TRBV11-3 and TRBJ2-7, is EAGVVQSPRYKIIEKKQPVAFWCNPISGHNTLYWYLQNLGQGPELLIRYENEEAVDDSQLPKDRFSAERLKGVDSTLKIQPAELGDSAVYLCASSWTTGHTYEQYFGPGTRLTVT.

The sample holds one count of this clone. The chain couples TRBV11-2 to TRBJ2-1, with 9 nucleotides matching TRBD2. V dropped 5 bases and J dropped 8; count of bases not matched to a gene: 7. Germline-derived CDR1 and CDR2 are SGHAT and FQNNGV. This CDR3 contains 14 residues. The CDR3 region is CASSQPGTSYEQFF. The CDR3 nucleotides read TGTGCCAGCAGCCAGCCCGGGACTAGCTATGAGCAGTTCTTC. Together with reference TRBV11-2 and TRBJ2-1, the CDR3 gives the full variable domain: EAGVAQSPRYKIIEKRQSVAFWCNPISGHATLYWYQQILGQGPKLLIQFQNNGVVDDSQLPKDRFSAERLKGVDSTLKIQPAKLEDSAVYLCASSQPGTSYEQFFGPGTRLTVL.

The rearrangement links TRBV2 to TRBJ1-1; 7 nucleotides agree with TRBD1. Germline CDR1 SNHLY, CDR2 FYNNEI. This CDR3 has 19 residues. The V segment lost 10 bases and the J segment 4 bases; nucleotides outside the gene matches: 27. For the CDR3, the DNA is TGTGCCAACCCTAAACGGTCCCCGGGACAGTTTTTTCAGGCCACTGAAGCTTTCTTT. It codes for CANPKRSPGQFFQATEAFF.

This clone was observed once. Different DNA sequences within this sample yield the same CDR3. The chain recombines TRBV18 with TRBJ1-2, with D perhaps matching TRBD1 (6 bases). This CDR3 contains 14 residues. Germline values: CDR1 KGHSH, CDR2 LQKENI. V lost 3 bases and J lost 5, with 13 bases in between. The DNA for the CDR3 is TGTGCCAGCTCACCTCCGGGACAAGGATATGGCTACACCTTC. It encodes CASSPPGQGYGYTF.

This clone was found once. This rearrangement joins TRBV19 to TRBJ2-7, with 8 nucleotides matching TRBD1. Trimming cost V 6 bases and J 0 bases; bases outside gene matches: 10. CDR1 LNHDA and CDR2 SQIVND come from the germline V gene (reference sequence). The CDR3 totals 16 residues. CDR3 in DNA: TGTGCCAGTAGCAGCCCCCGGGACAGGAGCTCCTACGAGCAGTACTTC. Its translation: CASSSPRDRSSYEQYF.

This chain joins TRBV18 and TRBJ1-2; weak D call: TRBD1 (5 bases). V lost 2 bases and J lost 6, with 22 bases in between. Germline V gene data show CDR1 as KGHSH and CDR2 as LQKENI. This CDR3 has 17 residues. The chain's CDR3 is CASSPDSGAAGLDGYTF. For the CDR3, the DNA is TGTGCCAGCTCACCAGATTCCGGGGCCGCGGGACTCGATGGCTACACCTTC.

This clone was detected only once. The chain has TRBV28 and TRBJ1-5; no clear D gene. V was shortened by 3 bases and J by 6 bases, with 15 bases between the two germline ends. The CDR3 loop spans 15 amino acids. CDR1 MDHEN and CDR2 SYDVKM come from the germline V gene. CDR3 in DNA: TGTGCCAGCAGTTTGTGGGAGGATCTGGGTCAGCCCCAGCATTTT. Translating gives CASSLWEDLGQPQHF.

The CDR3 loop is CASSLGGGAGEETQYF. As DNA, the CDR3 is TGTGCCAGCAGCTTAGGGGGAGGAGCGGGAGAAGAGACCCAGTACTTC. The chain recombines TRBV7-3 with TRBJ2-5, with TRBD2 identical over 8 bases. Germline CDR1 SGHTA, CDR2 FQGTGA. V trimming: 2 bases; J trimming: 3 bases; junction bases outside the gene matches: 8. The CDR3 contains 16 residues.

The count of this clone is one. The V and J genes are TRBV7-8 and TRBJ1-1; no clear D gene. The V gene lost 3 bases and the J gene lost 1 base, with 6 bases spanning the gap. This CDR3 is 13 amino acids long. The V gene's germline CDR1 is SGHVS and CDR2 FQNEAQ. This CDR3 reads CASSLYGNTEAFF. DNA of the CDR3: TGTGCCAGCAGCTTGTATGGGAACACTGAAGCTTTCTTT.

V and J are TRBV5-6 and TRBJ1-2; D is perhaps TRBD1 (6 bases). Between the trimmed V and J ends, which lost 0 bases and 1 base, there was a span of 7 bases. CDR1 is SGHDT, CDR2 YYEEEE, per germline. This CDR3 has 14 amino acids. The CDR3, as DNA: TGTGCCAGCAGCTTGGGGACAGTTAACTATGGCTACACCTTC. This translates into CASSLGTVNYGYTF. The full variable domain, completed using reference TRBV5-6 and TRBJ1-2, is DAGVTQSPTHLIKTRGQQVTLRCSPKSGHDTVSWYQQALGQGPQFIFQYYEEEERQRGNFPDRFSGHQFPNYSSELNVNALLLGDSALYLCASSLGTVNYGYTFGSGTRLTVV.

The chain combines TRBV21-1 with TRBJ2-5; the DNA was not compared with TRBD1, the D call given in the table. TRBV21-1 is assigned pseudogene status. The CDR3 length is 16 residues. The CDR3: CASSLRDRPPQETQYF. The CDR3 nucleotides read TGTGCCAGCAGCCTACGGGACAGACCACCCCAAGAGACCCAGTACTTC.

V is TRBV10-3 and J is TRBJ1-2; 7 bases are shared with TRBD1. Trimming removed 4 bases from V and 6 bases from J; junction bases left unmatched: 8. The CDR3 is made up of 14 amino acids. Germline V gene data show CDR1 as ENHRY and CDR2 as SYGVKD. Here the CDR3 DNA reads TGTGCCATCAGTGTAGAGGGGGCGCTTAATGGCTACACCTTC. As protein: CAISVEGALNGYTF.

The genes are TRBV19 and TRBJ1-6; 8 positions agree with TRBD1. The CDR3 is made up of 15 amino acids. CDR1 and CDR2 from the germline V gene are LNHDA and SQIVND (reference sequence). Trimming removed 3 bases from V and 10 bases from J; junction bases left unmatched: 8. The CDR3 sequence: CASSIIGTGGSPLHF. The CDR3 nucleotides are TGTGCCAGTAGTATCATTGGGACAGGAGGATCACCCCTCCACTTT.

The J gene is TRBJ2-3, the V gene TRBV6-5, with D possibly called TRBD1 or TRBD2 (5 bases each). From germline, CDR1 is MNHEY and CDR2 SVGAGI. The CDR3 has 15 residues. Trimming left V 0 bases short and J 0 bases short, with 7 bases between. The CDR3 sequence: CASSYSGDSTDTQYF. CDR3 in DNA: TGTGCCAGCAGTTACTCGGGGGACAGCACAGATACGCAGTATTTT.

The gene calls are TRBV6-6 and TRBJ1-1; 8 positions agree with TRBD1. The CDR3 totals 15 residues. In germline, CDR1 is MNHNY, CDR2 SVGAGI (reference sequence). Trimming at V came to 5 bases and at J to 1 base, leaving 6 bases not matched to a gene. In DNA form, the CDR3 reads TGTGCCAGCAGTAGCCCCGGGACAGGGAACACTGAAGCTTTCTTT. Its protein product is CASSSPGTGNTEAFF.

The chain links TRBV5-6 to TRBJ2-7; D gene uncertain. The CDR3 length is 11 residues. CDR1 and CDR2 from the germline V gene are SGHDT and YYEEEE. With 4 bases removed from V and 4 bases from J, the gap between germline ends came to 6 bases. The CDR3 DNA is TGTGCCAGCAGCCACGCATACGAGCAGTACTTC. Its translation is CASSHAYEQYF.

This chain uses TRBV2 with TRBJ1-2; no firm D call. CDR1 SNHLY and CDR2 FYNNEI come from the germline V gene. This CDR3 is 14 amino acids long. V was trimmed by 8 bases and J by 2 bases, leaving 15 bases between them. CDR3: CASVNGVPNYGYTF. CDR3 nucleotides: TGTGCCAGCGTTAACGGAGTCCCAAACTATGGCTACACCTTC. The variable domain in full, completed from reference TRBV2 and TRBJ1-2, reads EPEVTQTPSHQVTQMGQEVILRCVPISNHLYFYWYRQILGQKVEFLVSFYNNEISEKSEIFDDQFSVERPDGSNFTLKIRSTKLEDSAMYFCASVNGVPNYGYTFGSGTRLTVV.

The rearrangement uses TRBV4-3 and TRBJ2-1; 12 bases match TRBD2. The CDR3 consists of 18 residues. Germline assignment: CDR1 LGHNA and CDR2 YSLEER. With 4 bases clipped from V and 0 bases from J, the junction kept 7 bases outside the gene matches. The CDR3 region has the DNA TGCGCCAGCAGCCCCACTAGCGGGGGGCCAAGCTCCTACAATGAGCAGTTCTTC. This codes for CASSPTSGGPSSYNEQFF.